This TCR beta chain was retrieved from a study of blood T cell repertoires in COVID-19. Study-level information: Samples of COVID-19 (acute and convalescent) were obtained from the United States, Italy and Spain. Sources were T cells, B-cell-depleted T cells, or PBMCs; the material itself was cDNA or gDNA.

Losses at the gene ends were 3 bases for V and 0 bases for J; bases not matched to a gene: 8. CDR1 is LNHDA, CDR2 SQIVND, per germline (reference sequence). This CDR3 region has 17 residues. Sequencing used immunoSEQ multiplex PCR; TCRdb keeps in-frame clones, though not all of them. The data hold about 190,000 clones, with 84% observed a single time. The receptor comes from a human donor in a cohort sampled during active COVID-19. Specimen: peripheral blood. The V call is TRBV19, the J call TRBJ2-5; 9 bases line up with TRBD2. The CDR3, as DNA: TGTGCCAGTAGTATCGGGTCTAGCGGGACTCACCAAGAGACCCAGTACTTC. Protein: CASSIGSSGTHQETQYF.